This section outlines one TCR beta chain sequence together with its context. Sequencing used immunoSEQ multiplex PCR; TCRdb keeps in-frame clones, though not all of them. The table includes approximately 6,000 clones, about 90% detected once. The data were taken from a study of blood T cell repertoires in COVID-19. Study overall: The samples span acute and convalescent COVID-19 from the United States, Italy and Spain.

This CDR3 is built from 11 residues. V lost 3 bases to trimming and J lost 3 bases, with 5 bases between them. The germline CDR1 and CDR2 sequences are DFQATT and SNEGSKA (reference sequence). The sequence was obtained from a human donor in a cohort sampled during active COVID-19. Sequences were obtained from peripheral blood. V and J are TRBV20-1 and TRBJ1-1, with D hard to call. CDR3 sequence (DNA): TGCAGTGCTAGTTTCTACACTGAAGCTTTCTTT. This codes for CSASFYTEAFF.